This TCR beta chain emerged from a study of blood T cell repertoires in COVID-19. Study information: COVID-19 samples from acute and convalescent phases originated in the United States, Italy and Spain.

This clone was observed a few times. Germline V gives CDR1 MGHRA, CDR2 YSYEKL. CDR3 size: 18 residues. After removal of 4 bases from V and 1 base from J, the junction contained 14 bases not matched to a gene. In the original workflow: Quantification of nucleated cells was approximated via reference gene primer amplification. The repertoire was sequenced with immunoSEQ multiplex PCR; TCRdb's copy has only in-frame clones and lacks some. That table is the source of V, J and clone size, and D and trimming were worked out from the DNA. Of about 300,000 clones listed, over 85% are singletons. What was sequenced was peripheral blood. The receptor's source is a young woman with COVID-19, enrolled during active disease. This sequence joins TRBV4-1 and TRBJ1-1; 8 positions agree with TRBD1. The CDR3 bases are TGCGCCAGCAGCCCCACACTACCTAGAGACAGGGGGAACACTGAAGCTTTCTTT. This sequence encodes CASSPTLPRDRGNTEAFF.